This T cell receptor beta chain was obtained from a study of cytomegalovirus exposure and HLA in healthy donors. Germline assignment: CDR1 LNHDA and CDR2 SQIVND (reference sequence). The CDR3 length is 15 residues. V was shortened by 2 bases and J by 2 bases, with 10 bases between the two germline ends. Broader study findings: Common viral pathogens (according to a later analysis) appeared linked to several of the most significant clusters. Among donors in an Asian-associated ancestry cluster, a later analysis reportedly found fewer N-insertions than the approximately 700-donor mean. Rarity characterized most TCR sequences, yet some public TCRs appeared in many donors.

This clone was recorded a few times. What it binds is not known. 60 Vbeta and 13 Jbeta primers were used in PCR. Method: immunoSEQ multiplex PCR; TCRdb's copy keeps in-frame clones and lacks some. The data contain 110,000 or so clones, over 6.5% of them seen just once; the ten biggest clones take up 6%. This clonotype originated in a woman between 40 and 55 years old in good health and CMV-seropositive. Sequenced: PBMCs. The chain recombines TRBV19 with TRBJ1-5, with TRBD1 as a possible D gene (5 bases). CDR3 amino acids: CASSIRSRGNQPQHF. The CDR3 DNA reads as TGTGCCAGTAGTATAAGGTCCAGGGGCAATCAGCCCCAGCATTTT. Using reference TRBV19 and TRBJ1-5 for the parts outside the CDR3, the full variable domain is DGGITQSPKYLFRKEGQNVTLSCEQNLNHDAMYWYRQDPGQGLRLIYYSQIVNDFQKGDIAEGYSVSREKKESFPLTVTSAQKNPTAFYLCASSIRSRGNQPQHFGDGTRLSIL.